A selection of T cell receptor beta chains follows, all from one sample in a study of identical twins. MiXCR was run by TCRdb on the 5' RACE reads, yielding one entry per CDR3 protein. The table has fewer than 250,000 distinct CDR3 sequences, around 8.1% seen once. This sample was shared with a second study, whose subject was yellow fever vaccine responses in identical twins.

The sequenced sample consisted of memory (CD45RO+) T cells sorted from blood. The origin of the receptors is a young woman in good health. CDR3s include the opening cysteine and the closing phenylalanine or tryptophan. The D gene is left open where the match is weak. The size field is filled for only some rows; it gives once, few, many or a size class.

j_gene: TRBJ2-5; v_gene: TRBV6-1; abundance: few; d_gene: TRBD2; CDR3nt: TGTGCCAGCAGTCCATTACTAGCGGGGGGCTCTGAGACCCAGTACTTC; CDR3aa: CASSPLLAGGSETQYF
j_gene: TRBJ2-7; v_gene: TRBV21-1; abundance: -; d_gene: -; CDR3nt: TGTGCCAGCAGCAAAGGACAAGCAGGTTCCGACAGGGCCCAGCAGTACTTC; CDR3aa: CASSKGQAGSDRAQQYF
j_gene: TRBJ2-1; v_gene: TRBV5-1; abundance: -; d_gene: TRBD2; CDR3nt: TGCGCCAGCAGCTCCGGGGGACTAGCGGGACTGTGGAATGAGCAGTTCTTC; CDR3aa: CASSSGGLAGLWNEQFF
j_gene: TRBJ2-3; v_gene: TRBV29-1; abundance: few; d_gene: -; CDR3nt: TGCAGCGTTGAAGCTGTAGGGTCTTATCTTAGGTATTTT; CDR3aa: CSVEAVGSYLRYF
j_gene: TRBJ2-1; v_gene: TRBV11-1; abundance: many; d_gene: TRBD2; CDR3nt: TGTGCCAGCAGCCCCCGCCCCCTTACTAGCGGGGTTAACAATGAGCAGTTCTTC; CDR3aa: CASSPRPLTSGVNNEQFF
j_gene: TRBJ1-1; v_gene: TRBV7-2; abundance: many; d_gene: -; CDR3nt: TGTGCCAGCAGCCGGGGGAGGAACACTGAAGCTTTCTTT; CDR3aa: CASSRGRNTEAFF
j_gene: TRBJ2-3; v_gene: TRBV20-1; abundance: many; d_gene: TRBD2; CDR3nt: TGCAGCTGTGAGCCCGTACCGGGACTAGCTAGCACAGATACGCAGTATTTT; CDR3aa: CSCEPVPGLASTDTQYF
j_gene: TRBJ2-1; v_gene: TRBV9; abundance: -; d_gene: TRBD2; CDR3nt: TGTGCCAGCAGCGTATATCCTAGCGGGAGAGACCTTGGGCAAAATGAGCAGTTCTTC; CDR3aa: CASSVYPSGRDLGQNEQFF
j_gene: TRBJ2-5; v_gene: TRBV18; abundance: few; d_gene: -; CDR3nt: TGTGCCAGCTCACGCTCGCGGGGAGGTCAAGAGACCCAGTACTTC; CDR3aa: CASSRSRGGQETQYF
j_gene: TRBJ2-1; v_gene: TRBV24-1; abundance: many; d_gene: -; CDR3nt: TGTGCCACCAGTGAGGTAGCGGCAATGACCTACAATGAGCAGTTCTTC; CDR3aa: CATSEVAAMTYNEQFF
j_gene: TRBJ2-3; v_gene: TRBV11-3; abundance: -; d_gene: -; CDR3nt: TGTGCCAGCAGCCCCGGTTGGGCAGATACGCAGTATTTT; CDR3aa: CASSPGWADTQYF
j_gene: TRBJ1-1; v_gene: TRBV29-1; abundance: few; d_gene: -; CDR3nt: TGCAGCGGTGGACGGATGAACACTGAAGCTTTCTTT; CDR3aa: CSGGRMNTEAFF
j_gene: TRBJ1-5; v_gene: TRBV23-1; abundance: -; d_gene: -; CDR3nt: TGCGCCAGCAGTCAATCGGACAACAATCAGCCCCAGCATTTT; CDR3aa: CASSQSDNNQPQHF
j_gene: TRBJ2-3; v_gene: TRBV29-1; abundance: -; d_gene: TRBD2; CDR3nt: TGCAGCGTTGCGGGGACTAGCGGGAGGGATACGCAGTATTTT; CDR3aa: CSVAGTSGRDTQYF
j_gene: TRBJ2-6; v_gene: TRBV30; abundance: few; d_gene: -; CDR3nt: TGTGCCTGGAGTGCGTCTGGGGCCAACGTCCTGACTTTC; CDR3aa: CAWSASGANVLTF
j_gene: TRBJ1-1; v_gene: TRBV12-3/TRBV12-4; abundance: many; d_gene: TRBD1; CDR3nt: TGTGCCAGCAGATACAGGGGCGACACTGAAGCTTTCTTT; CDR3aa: CASRYRGDTEAFF
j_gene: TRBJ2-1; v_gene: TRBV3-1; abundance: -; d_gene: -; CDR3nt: TGTGCCAGCAGCCAAGCCGCGGTCTCCTACAATGAGCAGTTCTTC; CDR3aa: CASSQAAVSYNEQFF
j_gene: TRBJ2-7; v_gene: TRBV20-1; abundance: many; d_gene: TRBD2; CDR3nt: TGCAGTGCTAGAGCAACCCGCGGGACTAGCGGGGGACGACCCTACGAGCAGTACTTC; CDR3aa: CSARATRGTSGGRPYEQYF
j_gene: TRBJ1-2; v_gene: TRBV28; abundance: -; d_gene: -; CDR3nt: TGTGCCAGCAGCGACAGGCTCTATGGCTACACCTTC; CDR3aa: CASSDRLYGYTF
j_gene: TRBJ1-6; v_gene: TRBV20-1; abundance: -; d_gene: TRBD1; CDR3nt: TGCAGTGCTACCGGACAGGGGGGCAATTCACCCCTCCACTTT; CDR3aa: CSATGQGGNSPLHF
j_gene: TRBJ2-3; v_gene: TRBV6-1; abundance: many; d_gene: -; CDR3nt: TGTGCCAGCAGTGAAACGGGGGGCACGGGGACAGATACGCAGTATTTT; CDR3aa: CASSETGGTGTDTQYF
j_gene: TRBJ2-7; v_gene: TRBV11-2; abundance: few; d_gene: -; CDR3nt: TGTGCCAGCAGCTTAGCTCTTGGAGCTTACGAGCAGTACTTC; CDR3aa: CASSLALGAYEQYF
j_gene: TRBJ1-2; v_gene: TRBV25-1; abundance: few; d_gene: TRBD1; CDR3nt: TGTGCCAGCAGTGAGATAGACAGGGACTATGGCTACACCTTC; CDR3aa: CASSEIDRDYGYTF
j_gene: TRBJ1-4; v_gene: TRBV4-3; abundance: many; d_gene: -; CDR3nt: TGCGCCAGCAGCCAAGATACTCAGGGGTTTGAAAAACTGTTTTTT; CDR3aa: CASSQDTQGFEKLFF
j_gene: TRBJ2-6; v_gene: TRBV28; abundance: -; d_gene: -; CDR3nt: TGTGCCAGCAGTTTACCCGTCCTAAGGCCTGGGGCCAACGTCCTGACTTTC; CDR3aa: CASSLPVLRPGANVLTF
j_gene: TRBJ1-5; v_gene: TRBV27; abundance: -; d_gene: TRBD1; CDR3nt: TGTGCCAGCAGGTACCAACCAGGGGGACAGCCCCAGCATTTT; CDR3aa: CASRYQPGGQPQHF
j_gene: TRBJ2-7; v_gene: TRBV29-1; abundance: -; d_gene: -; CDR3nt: TGCAGCGTTCGGACGGAAAGATACGAGCAGTACTTC; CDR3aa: CSVRTERYEQYF
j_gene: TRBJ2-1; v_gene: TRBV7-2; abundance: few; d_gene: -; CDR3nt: TGTGCCAGCAGCTTACGGACAGAACTCTACAATGAGCAGTTCTTC; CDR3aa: CASSLRTELYNEQFF
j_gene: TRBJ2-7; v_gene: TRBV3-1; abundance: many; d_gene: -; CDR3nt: TGTGCCAGCAGCCACACCGACTCCTACGAGCAGTACTTC; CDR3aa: CASSHTDSYEQYF
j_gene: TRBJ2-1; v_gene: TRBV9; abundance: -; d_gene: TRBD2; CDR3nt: TGTGCCAGCAGCCCTCGGGACTACGACGAGCAGTTCTTC; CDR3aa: CASSPRDYDEQFF
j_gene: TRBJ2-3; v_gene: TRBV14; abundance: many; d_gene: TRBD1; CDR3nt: TGTGCCAGCAGCCAAGATTGGACAGGGTCCACAGATACGCAGTATTTT; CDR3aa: CASSQDWTGSTDTQYF
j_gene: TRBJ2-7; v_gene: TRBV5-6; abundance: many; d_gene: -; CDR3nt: TGTGCCAGCAGCAAAGGACAGGGAGGGAGCTCCTACGAGCAGTACTTC; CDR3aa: CASSKGQGGSSYEQYF
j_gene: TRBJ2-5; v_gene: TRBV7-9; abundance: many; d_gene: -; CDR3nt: TGTGCCAGCAGTTCAGGGCCGACCCAGTACTTC; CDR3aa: CASSSGPTQYF
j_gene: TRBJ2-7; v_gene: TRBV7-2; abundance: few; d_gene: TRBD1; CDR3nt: TGTGCCAGCAGCTCTACAGGGGTCAACGAGCAGTACTTC; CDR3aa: CASSSTGVNEQYF
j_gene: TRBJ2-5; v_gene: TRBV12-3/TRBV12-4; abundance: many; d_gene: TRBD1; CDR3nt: TGTGCCAGCAGTTTAAACAGGGGAATTGGGGAGACCCAGTACTTC; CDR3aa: CASSLNRGIGETQYF
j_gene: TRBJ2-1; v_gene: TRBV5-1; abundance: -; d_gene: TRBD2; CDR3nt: TGCGCCAGCAGCTTGACGGGGGGGCCAGGCGAGCAGTTCTTC; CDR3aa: CASSLTGGPGEQFF
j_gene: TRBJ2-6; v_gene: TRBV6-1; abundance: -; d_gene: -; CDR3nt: TGTGCCAGCAGTGTGCCAGGGTCCGGGGCCAACGTCCTGACTTTC; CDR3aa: CASSVPGSGANVLTF
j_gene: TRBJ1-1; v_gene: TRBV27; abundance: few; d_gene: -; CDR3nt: TGTGCCAGCAAACGGTCTAACACTGAAGCTTTCTTT; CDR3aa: CASKRSNTEAFF
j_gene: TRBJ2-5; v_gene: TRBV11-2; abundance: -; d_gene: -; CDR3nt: TGTGCCAGCAGCTTATGGGCTCCTTTTAGGGGCAATATCCAAGAGACCCAGTACTTC; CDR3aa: CASSLWAPFRGNIQETQYF
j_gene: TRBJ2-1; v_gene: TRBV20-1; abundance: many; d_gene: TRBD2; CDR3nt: TGCAGTGCTAGAAGACTAGCGGGAGGGCACAATGAGCAGTTCTTC; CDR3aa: CSARRLAGGHNEQFF
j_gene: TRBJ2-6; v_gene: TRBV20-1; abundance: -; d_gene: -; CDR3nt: TGCAGTGCTAGTTTCTGGGCTGGGGCCAACGTCCTGACTTTC; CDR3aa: CSASFWAGANVLTF
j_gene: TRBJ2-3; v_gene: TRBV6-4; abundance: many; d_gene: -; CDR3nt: TGTGCCAGCAGTGGGGGGGCCACAGATACGCAGTATTTT; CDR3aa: CASSGGATDTQYF
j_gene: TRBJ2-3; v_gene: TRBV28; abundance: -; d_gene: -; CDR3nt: TGTGCCAGCAGTTTATTAACTCCCACAGATACGCAGTATTTT; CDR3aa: CASSLLTPTDTQYF
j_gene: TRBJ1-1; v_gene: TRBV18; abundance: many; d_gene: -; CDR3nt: TGTGCCAGCTCAGCTTTATTGAACACTGAAGCTTTCTTT; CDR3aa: CASSALLNTEAFF
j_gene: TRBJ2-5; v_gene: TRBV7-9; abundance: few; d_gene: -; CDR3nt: TGTGCCAGCAGCTTACGCCGGGCCATAGGCCAAGAGACCCAGTACTTC; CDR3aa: CASSLRRAIGQETQYF